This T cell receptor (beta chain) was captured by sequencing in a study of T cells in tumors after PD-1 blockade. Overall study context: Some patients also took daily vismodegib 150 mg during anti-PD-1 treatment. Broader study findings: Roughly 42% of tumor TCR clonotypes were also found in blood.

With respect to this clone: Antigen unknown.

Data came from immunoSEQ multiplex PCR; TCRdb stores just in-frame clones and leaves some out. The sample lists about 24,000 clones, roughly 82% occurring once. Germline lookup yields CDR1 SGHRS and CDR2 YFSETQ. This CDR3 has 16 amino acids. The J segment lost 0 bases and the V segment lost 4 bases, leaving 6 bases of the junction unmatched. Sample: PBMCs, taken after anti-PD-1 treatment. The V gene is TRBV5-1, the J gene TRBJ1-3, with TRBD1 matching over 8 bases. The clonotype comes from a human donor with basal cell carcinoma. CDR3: CASSPDRADSGNTIYF. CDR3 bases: TGCGCCAGCAGCCCGGACAGGGCTGACTCTGGAAACACCATATATTTT.